This entry features one TCR beta chain sequence. Antigen unknown. The source of the sample is a study of a mutant IDH1 vaccine in newly diagnosed glioma. Study-level information: At weeks 1, 3, 5, 7, 11, 15, 19 and 23, patients received a vaccination, eight in all.

Time point specified: week 23, last vaccination. Vaccination comprised doses that each held 300 ug of mutant IDH1 20-mer peptide, plus topical imiquimod. Measured with immunoSEQ multiplex PCR; TCRdb has only the in-frame clones, and not every one. The sample includes some 11,000 clones, approximately 89% of them seen just once. Deletions cut 5 bases from V and 0 bases from J, with 16 bases between. Germline CDR1 is LNHDA and CDR2 is SQIVND (reference sequence). This CDR3 has 17 amino acids. V gene TRBV19 combines with J gene TRBJ2-2, with D unresolved. The sample in question was PBMCs, obtained from a glioma patient whose treatment included an IDH1 peptide vaccine. The TCR was taken from a woman in her forties with glioma. Some clones in this sample may be carry-over from other donors' samples. In DNA form, the CDR3 reads TGTGCCAGTAGTCCCTCTTGGGTTTCCTCGAACACCGGGGAGCTGTTTTTT. Amino acids: CASSPSWVSSNTGELFF.